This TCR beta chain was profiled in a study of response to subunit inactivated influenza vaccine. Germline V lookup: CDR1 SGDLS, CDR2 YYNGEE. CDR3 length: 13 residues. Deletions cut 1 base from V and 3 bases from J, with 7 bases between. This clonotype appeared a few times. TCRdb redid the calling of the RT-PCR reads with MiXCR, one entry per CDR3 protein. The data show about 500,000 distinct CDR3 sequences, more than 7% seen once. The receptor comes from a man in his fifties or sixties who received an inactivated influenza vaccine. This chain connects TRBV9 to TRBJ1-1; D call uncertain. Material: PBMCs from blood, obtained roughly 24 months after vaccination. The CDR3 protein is CASSVLRDTEAFF. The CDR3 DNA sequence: TGTGCCAGCAGCGTACTTAGGGACACTGAAGCTTTCTTT.